Described below is a single T cell receptor (beta chain) sequence and its context. The source of the sample is a study of blood T cell repertoires in COVID-19. For the study at large: Acute-phase and convalescent COVID-19 samples originated in the United States, Italy and Spain.

Per the original data handling: The assay estimated nucleated cells by amplifying reference gene primers. Method: immunoSEQ multiplex PCR; TCRdb's copy keeps in-frame clones and lacks some. V and J calls and clone size are those listed in that table; D and trimming were worked out from the DNA. This table holds about 220,000 clones, 84% found once. With 5 bases removed from V and 1 base from J, the gap between germline ends came to 9 bases. This CDR3 comprises 13 residues. Per the germline V gene, CDR1 is SGHTA and CDR2 is FQGTGA. The sequencing sample was made of peripheral blood. The chain combines TRBV7-3 with TRBJ2-7, with D maybe TRBD2 (5 bases). The clonotype comes from a man aged 45-65 years with active or convalescent COVID-19. The CDR3 DNA reads TGTGCCAGCAGCCCTCCGGGATCCTACGAGCAGTACTTC. It codes for CASSPPGSYEQYF.